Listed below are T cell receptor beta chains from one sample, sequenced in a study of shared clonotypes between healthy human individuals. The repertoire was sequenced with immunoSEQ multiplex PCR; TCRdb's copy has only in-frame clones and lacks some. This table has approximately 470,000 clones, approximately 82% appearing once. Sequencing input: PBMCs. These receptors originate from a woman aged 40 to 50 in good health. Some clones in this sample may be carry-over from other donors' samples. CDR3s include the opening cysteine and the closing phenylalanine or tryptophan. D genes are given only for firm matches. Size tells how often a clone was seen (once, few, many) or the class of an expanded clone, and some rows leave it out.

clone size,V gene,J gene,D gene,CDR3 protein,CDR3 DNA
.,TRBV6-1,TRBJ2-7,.,CASLLGPTYEQYF,TGTGCCAGCCTCCTGGGACCGACCTACGAGCAGTACTTC
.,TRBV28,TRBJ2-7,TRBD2,CASRSTSGFREQYF,TGTGCCAGCAGATCGACTAGCGGTTTCCGCGAGCAGTACTTC
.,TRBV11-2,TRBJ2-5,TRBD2,CASSLALLAGVLRETQYF,TGTGCCAGCAGCTTAGCTCTACTAGCGGGAGTTTTGCGAGAGACCCAGTACTTC
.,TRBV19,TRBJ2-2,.,CASTRQGNTGELFF,TGTGCCAGTACCAGGCAAGGGAACACCGGGGAGCTGTTTTTT
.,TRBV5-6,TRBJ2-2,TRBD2,CASSLITTSGSVITGELFF,TGTGCCAGCAGCTTGATAACTACTAGCGGGAGTGTAATCACCGGGGAGCTGTTTTTT
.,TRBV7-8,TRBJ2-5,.,CASSFQGVGETQYF,TGTGCCAGCAGCTTTCAGGGAGTCGGGGAGACCCAGTACTTC
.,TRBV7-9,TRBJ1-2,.,CASSLSLRGGYTF,TGTGCCAGCAGCTTATCCCTCAGAGGCGGCTACACCTTC
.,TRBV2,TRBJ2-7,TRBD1,CASRQGPSYEQYF,TGTGCCAGCAGACAGGGGCCCTCCTACGAGCAGTACTTC
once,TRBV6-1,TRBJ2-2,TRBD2,CASSDLAGRGTGELFF,TGTGCCAGCAGTGATCTAGCGGGAAGGGGTACCGGGGAGCTGTTTTTT
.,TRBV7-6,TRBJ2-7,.,CASSLGPAAAAPYEQYF,TGTGCCAGCAGCTTAGGCCCAGCGGCAGCGGCCCCCTACGAGCAGTACTTC
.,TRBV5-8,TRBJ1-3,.,CASSLGLQGNTIYF,TGTGCCAGCAGCTTGGGCTTACAAGGAAACACCATATATTTT
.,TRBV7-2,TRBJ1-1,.,CASSQNRENTEAFF,TGTGCCAGCAGCCAAAACAGGGAGAACACTGAAGCTTTCTTT
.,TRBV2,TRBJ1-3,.,CARASWGNTIYF,TGTGCCAGGGCGTCGTGGGGAAACACCATATATTTT
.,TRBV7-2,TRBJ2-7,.,CASSVEGLLTYEQYF,TGTGCCAGCAGCGTAGAGGGACTTCTAACCTACGAGCAGTACTTC
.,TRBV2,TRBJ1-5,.,CASAGMAHSNQPQHF,TGTGCCAGCGCGGGCATGGCTCATAGCAATCAGCCCCAGCATTTT
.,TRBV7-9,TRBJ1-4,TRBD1,CASSHGQGGEKLFF,TGTGCCAGCAGCCATGGACAGGGTGGAGAAAAACTGTTTTTT
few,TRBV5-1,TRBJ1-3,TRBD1,CASSPRGGPSGNTIYF,TGCGCCAGCAGCCCCAGGGGGGGACCTTCTGGAAACACCATATATTTT
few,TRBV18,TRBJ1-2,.,CASSFLLDTSSDGYTF,TGTGCCAGCTCATTTCTCCTGGACACCTCCTCCGATGGCTACACCTTC
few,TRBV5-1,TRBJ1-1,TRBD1,CASSLAGDRGSEAFF,TGCGCCAGCAGCTTGGCGGGCGACAGGGGATCTGAAGCTTTCTTT
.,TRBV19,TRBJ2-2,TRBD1,CASSTRQGTGELFF,TGTGCCAGTAGTACAAGACAGGGCACCGGGGAGCTGTTTTTT
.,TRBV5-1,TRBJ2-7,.,CASSLERPPPYEQYF,TGCGCCAGCAGCTTGGAGCGGCCCCCACCCTACGAGCAGTACTTC